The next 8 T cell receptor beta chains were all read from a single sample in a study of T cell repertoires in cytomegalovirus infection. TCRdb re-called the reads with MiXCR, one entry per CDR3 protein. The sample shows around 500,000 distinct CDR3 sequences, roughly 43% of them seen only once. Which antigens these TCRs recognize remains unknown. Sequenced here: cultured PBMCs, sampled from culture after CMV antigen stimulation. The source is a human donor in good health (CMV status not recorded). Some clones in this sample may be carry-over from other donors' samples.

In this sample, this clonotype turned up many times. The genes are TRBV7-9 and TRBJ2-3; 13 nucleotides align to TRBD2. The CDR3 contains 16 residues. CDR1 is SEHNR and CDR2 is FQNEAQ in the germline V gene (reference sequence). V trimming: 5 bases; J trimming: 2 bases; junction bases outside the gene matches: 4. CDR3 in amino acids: CASSPGLAGSTDTQYF. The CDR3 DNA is TGTGCCAGCAGCCCGGGACTAGCGGGATCCACAGATACGCAGTATTTT.

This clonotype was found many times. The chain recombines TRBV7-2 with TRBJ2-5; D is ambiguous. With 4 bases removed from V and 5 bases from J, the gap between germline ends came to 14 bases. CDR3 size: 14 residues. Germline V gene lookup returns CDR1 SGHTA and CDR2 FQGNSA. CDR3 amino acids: CASSSRWGGETQYF. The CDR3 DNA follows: TGTGCCAGCAGCTCCCGGTGGGGTGGCGAGACCCAGTACTTC.

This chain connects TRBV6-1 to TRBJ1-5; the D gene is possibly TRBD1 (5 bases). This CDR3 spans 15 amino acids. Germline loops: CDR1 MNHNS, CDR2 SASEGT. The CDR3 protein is CARGHGRPGNQPQHF. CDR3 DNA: TGTGCTAGGGGCCACGGCAGGCCTGGCAATCAGCCCCAGCATTTT.

CDR3 amino acids: CAWRNRRDNSPLHF. For the CDR3, the DNA is TGTGCCTGGAGGAACAGGAGAGATAATTCACCCCTCCACTTT. The rearrangement uses TRBV30 and TRBJ1-6; tentative D call: TRBD1 (5 bases). The ends were cut back, 3 bases at V and 5 bases at J, with 11 bases in the middle. The CDR3 consists of 14 residues. The germline gives CDR1 GTSNPN, CDR2 SVGIG (reference sequence).

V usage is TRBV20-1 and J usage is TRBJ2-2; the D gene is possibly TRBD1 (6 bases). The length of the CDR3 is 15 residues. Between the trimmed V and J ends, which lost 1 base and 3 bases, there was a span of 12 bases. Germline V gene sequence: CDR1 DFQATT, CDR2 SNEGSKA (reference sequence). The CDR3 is CSARVGGTHTGELFF. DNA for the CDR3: TGCAGTGCTAGAGTAGGGGGAACTCACACCGGGGAGCTGTTTTTT.

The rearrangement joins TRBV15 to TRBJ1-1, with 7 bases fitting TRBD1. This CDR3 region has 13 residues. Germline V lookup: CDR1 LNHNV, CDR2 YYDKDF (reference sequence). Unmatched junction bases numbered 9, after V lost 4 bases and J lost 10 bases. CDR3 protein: CATSTQGVRGAFF. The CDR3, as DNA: TGTGCCACCAGCACTCAGGGGGTTCGTGGAGCTTTCTTT.

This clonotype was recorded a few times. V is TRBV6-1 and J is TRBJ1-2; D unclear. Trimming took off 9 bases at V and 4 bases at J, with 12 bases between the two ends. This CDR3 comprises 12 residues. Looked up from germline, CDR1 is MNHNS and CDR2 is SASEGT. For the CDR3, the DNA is TGTGCCAGTCAAGTCCTGGGCTATGGCTACACCTTC. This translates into CASQVLGYGYTF.

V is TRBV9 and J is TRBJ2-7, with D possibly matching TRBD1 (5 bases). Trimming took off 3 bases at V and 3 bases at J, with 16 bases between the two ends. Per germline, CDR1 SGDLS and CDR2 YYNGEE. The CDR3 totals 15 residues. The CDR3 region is CASSAERSGNYEQYF. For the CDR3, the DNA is TGTGCCAGCAGCGCCGAGCGTTCAGGGAACTACGAGCAGTACTTC.